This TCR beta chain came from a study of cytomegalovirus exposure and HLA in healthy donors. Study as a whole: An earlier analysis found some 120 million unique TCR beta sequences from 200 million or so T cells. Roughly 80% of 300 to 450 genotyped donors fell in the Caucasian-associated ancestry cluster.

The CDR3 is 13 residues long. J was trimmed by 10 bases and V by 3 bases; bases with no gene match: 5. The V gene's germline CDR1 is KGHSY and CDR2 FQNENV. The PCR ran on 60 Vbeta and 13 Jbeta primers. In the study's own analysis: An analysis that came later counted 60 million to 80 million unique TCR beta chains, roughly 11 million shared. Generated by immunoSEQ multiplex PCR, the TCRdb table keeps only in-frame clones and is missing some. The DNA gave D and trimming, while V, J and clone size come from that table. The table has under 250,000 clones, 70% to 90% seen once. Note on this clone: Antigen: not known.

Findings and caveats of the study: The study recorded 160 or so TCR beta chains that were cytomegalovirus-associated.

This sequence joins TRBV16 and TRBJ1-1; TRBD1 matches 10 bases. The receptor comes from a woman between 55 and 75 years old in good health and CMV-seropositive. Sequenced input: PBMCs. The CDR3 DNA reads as TGTGCCAGCAGCCATGGGACAGGGGAAAGAGCTTTCTTT. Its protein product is CASSHGTGERAFF.